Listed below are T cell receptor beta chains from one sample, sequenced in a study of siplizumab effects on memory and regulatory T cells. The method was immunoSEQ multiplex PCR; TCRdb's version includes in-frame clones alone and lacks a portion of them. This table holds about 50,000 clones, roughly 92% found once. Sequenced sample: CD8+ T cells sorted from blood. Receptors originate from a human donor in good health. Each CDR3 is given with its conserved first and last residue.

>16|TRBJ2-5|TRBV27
CASSTIAGGPQETQYF
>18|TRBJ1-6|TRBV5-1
CASSLRQGASSYNSPLHF
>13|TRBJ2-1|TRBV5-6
CASSLVGSNEQFF
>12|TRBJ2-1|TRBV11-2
CASSPPGDEQFF
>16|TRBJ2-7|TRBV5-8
CASSLDRDESSYEQYF
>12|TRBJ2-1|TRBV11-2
CASSLAANEQFF
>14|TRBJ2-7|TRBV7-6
CASSLDTPSYEQYF
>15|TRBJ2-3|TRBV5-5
CASSSPGESTDTQYF
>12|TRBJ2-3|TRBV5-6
CASSIGTDTQYF
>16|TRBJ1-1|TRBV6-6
CASSPSSWGGNTEAFF
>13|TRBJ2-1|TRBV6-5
CASSYRTDNEQFF
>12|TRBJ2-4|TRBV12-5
CASGFWGGIQYF
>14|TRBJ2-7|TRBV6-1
CASRPPGIPYEQYF
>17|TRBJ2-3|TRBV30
CAFQISSGGFVTDTQYF
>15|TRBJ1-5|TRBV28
CASSTSGTGAQPQHF
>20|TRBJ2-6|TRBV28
CASSLIKRTQLESGANVLTF
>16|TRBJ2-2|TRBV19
CASSRFRDLNTGELFF
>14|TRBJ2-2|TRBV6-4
CASSTTEAPGELFF
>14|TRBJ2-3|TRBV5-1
CASSNQGGTDTQYF
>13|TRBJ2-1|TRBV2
CATPGTHLDEQFF
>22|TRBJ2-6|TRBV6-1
CASSELWWVRVDGESGANVLTF
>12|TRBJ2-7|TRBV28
CASSPGQYEQYF
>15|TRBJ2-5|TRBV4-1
CASSQGRQILETQYF
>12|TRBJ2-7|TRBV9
CASSAPTGEQYF
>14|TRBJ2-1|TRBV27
CASSDRDYRNEQFF
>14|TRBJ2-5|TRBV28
CASGEALRPETQYF
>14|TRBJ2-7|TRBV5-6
CASNPRTGPYEQYF
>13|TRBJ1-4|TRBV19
CASSEGLGEKLFF
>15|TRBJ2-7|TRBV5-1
CASSFSVPGGYEQYF
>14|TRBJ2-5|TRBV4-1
CASSQGVKQETQYF
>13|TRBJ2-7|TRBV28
CASSFAHSYEQYF
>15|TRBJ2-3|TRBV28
CASSLVRELGDTQYF
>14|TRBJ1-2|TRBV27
CASSLSAGGHGYTF
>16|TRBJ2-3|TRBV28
CASGPADTRITDTQYF
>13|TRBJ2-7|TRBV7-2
CASSAVRGWEQYF